These 10 T cell receptor beta chains originate from one sample sequenced in a study of CD8 T cell repertoires and HIV-1 epitope variants. Sequenced by immunoSEQ multiplex PCR; TCRdb stores in-frame clones only, minus some. The sample contains some 5,600 clones, 66% of which appear only once. Their target antigens are unknown. The specimen was cultured CD8+ T cells derived from PBMCs. The receptor source for this set is a male donor with HIV.

The rearrangement uses TRBV7-9 and TRBJ2-7; TRBD2 matches 8 bases. This CDR3 contains 14 residues. Germline CDR1 SEHNR, CDR2 FQNEAQ (reference sequence). The V and J ends lost 2 bases and 2 bases, in that order; junction bases with no gene match: 2. CDR3 bases: TGTGCCAGCAGCTTAACGGGACTAGCCTACGAGCAGTACTTC. It codes for CASSLTGLAYEQYF.

The chain carries TRBV7-3 and TRBJ2-3; D is perhaps TRBD1 or TRBD2 (6 bases each). Germline lookup yields CDR1 SGHTA and CDR2 FQGTGA. The CDR3 has 14 residues. Trimming shortened V by 5 bases and J by 2 bases, and 11 bases separated the two germline ends. CDR3 residues: CASSPSGATDTQYF. CDR3 sequence (DNA): TGTGCCAGCAGCCCGTCGGGGGCCACAGATACGCAGTATTTT.

The chain employs TRBV7-9 and TRBJ2-5, with 10 positions matching TRBD1. The DNA end is a closer match to TRBJ2-7, so the J assignment may be wrong. This CDR3 has 15 amino acids. In germline, CDR1 is SEHNR, CDR2 FQNEAQ (reference sequence). The CDR3 DNA reads as TGTGCCAGCAGCCCATGGGGACAGGGGTCCTACGAGCAGTACTTC. Translated: CASSPWGQGSYEQYF.

The chain recombines TRBV9 with TRBJ2-1; D possibly matches TRBD1 or TRBD2 (5 bases each). V lost 3 bases and J 2 bases, leaving 24 bases between the germline ends. The germline CDR1 and CDR2 sequences are SGDLS and YYNGEE. The CDR3 contains 19 residues. The CDR3 nucleotides are TGTGCCAGCAGCGCCCCCAAAGAAGGTGGGGACGGAGCCTACAATGAGCAGTTCTTC. Translated: CASSAPKEGGDGAYNEQFF.

By share, this clone ranks as hyperexpanded. The rearrangement uses TRBV28 and TRBJ1-2; unclear D gene. Germline assignment: CDR1 MDHEN and CDR2 SYDVKM. Trimming removed 8 bases from V and 1 base from J, with 20 bases in between. The CDR3 loop spans 16 amino acids. CDR3 protein: CASGLYPLDLNYGYTF. The CDR3 coding sequence is TGTGCCAGCGGCTTATATCCCTTGGACCTTAACTATGGCTACACCTTC.

In this sample, this clone turned up a few times. This chain connects TRBV4-1 to TRBJ1-5; possibly TRBD1 for D (6 bases). The germline CDR1 and CDR2 sequences are MGHRA and YSYEKL. The CDR3 contains 17 residues. The germline V and J ends were trimmed by 3 bases and 0 bases, with 15 bases remaining between them. In DNA form, the CDR3 reads TGCGCCAGCAGCCAGATATCAGGGGCGGATAGCAATCAGCCCCAGCATTTT. Translating it yields CASSQISGADSNQPQHF.

This clone was counted a single time. Written as DNA, the CDR3 is TGTGCCAGCAGTAGAGGGACAGGCTCGTACCAAGAGACCCAGTACTTC. It encodes CASSRGTGSYQETQYF. This sequence joins TRBV9 and TRBJ2-5, with 8 bases fitting TRBD1. Trimming at V came to 5 bases and at J to 0 bases, leaving 9 bases not matched to a gene. The CDR3 is 16 residues long. Looked up from germline, CDR1 is SGDLS and CDR2 is YYNGEE.

This clone was seen only once. The rearrangement joins TRBV11-2 to TRBJ2-1; D is undetermined. V was cut by 0 bases and J by 6 bases, with 12 bases left in between. The CDR3 is made up of 15 amino acids. Germline V gene sequence: CDR1 SGHAT, CDR2 FQNNGV. CDR3 coding DNA: TGTGCCAGCAGCTTAGAAGAGGCACTCCCCAATGAGCAGTTCTTC. This translates into CASSLEEALPNEQFF.

J is TRBJ2-1 and V is TRBV2, with TRBD2 matching over 10 bases. Germline V gives CDR1 SNHLY, CDR2 FYNNEI. Unmatched junction bases numbered 4, after V lost 7 bases and J lost 4 bases. This CDR3 region has 14 residues. The CDR3 region has the DNA TGTGCCAGCAAGATGACTAGCGGGTACAATGAGCAGTTCTTC. Its translation is CASKMTSGYNEQFF.

The chain couples TRBV2 to TRBJ1-6; 9 bases match TRBD1. CDR1 and CDR2 from the germline V gene are SNHLY and FYNNEI. This CDR3 is built from 13 residues. The V and J ends lost 5 bases and 8 bases, in that order; junction bases with no gene match: 1. The CDR3 here is CASSWDRDSPLHF. The CDR3 DNA follows: TGTGCCAGCAGTTGGGACAGGGATTCACCCCTCCACTTT.